A single sample gave rise to the 32 T cell receptor beta chains below, sequenced in a study of cytotoxic CD8 clonotypes in ibrutinib-treated CLL. Libraries were prepared by immunoSEQ multiplex PCR; TCRdb keeps only in-frame clonotypes and omits some of them. The sample holds approximately 60,000 clones, over 55% seen once. The sequencing here drew on PBMCs, taken after 24 months of ibrutinib treatment. These receptors all come from a human donor with chronic lymphocytic leukemia.

The rearrangement uses TRBV7-6 and TRBJ1-3, with D perhaps matching TRBD1 (6 bases). The CDR3 is made up of 15 amino acids. Trimming cost V 3 bases and J 0 bases, with 9 bases left between them. CDR1 is SGHVS, CDR2 FNYEAQ, per germline. The CDR3 loop reads CASSLRGGSGNTIYF. In DNA, the CDR3 is TGTGCCAGCAGCTTGAGAGGGGGCTCTGGAAACACCATATATTTT.

The V and J genes are TRBV27 and TRBJ2-2; D is undetermined. The V end lost 2 bases, the J end lost 5 bases, and 12 bases lay between the germline ends. Germline CDR1 MNHEY, CDR2 SMNVEV (reference sequence). This CDR3 region has 15 residues. This CDR3 reads CASSLSPSQTGELFF. CDR3 DNA: TGTGCCAGCAGTTTAAGCCCTTCCCAAACCGGGGAGCTGTTTTTT.

This clone has more than one count but fewer than ten. The genes are TRBV12-5 and TRBJ1-1; a possible D gene is TRBD1 (5 bases). Germline V CDR1 and CDR2: LGHNT, FRNRAP. The CDR3 is 13 amino acids. V was clipped by 9 bases and J by 0 bases, with 11 bases between them. The CDR3 sequence is CASREGVNTEAFF. The DNA of the CDR3 is TGTGCTAGCAGGGAGGGAGTGAACACTGAAGCTTTCTTT. The variable domain in full, completed from reference TRBV12-5 and TRBJ1-1, reads DARVTQTPRHKVTEMGQEVTMRCQPILGHNTVFWYRQTMMQGLELLAYFRNRAPLDDSGMPKDRFSAEMPDATLATLKIQPSEPRDSAVYFCASREGVNTEAFFGQGTRLTVV.

The chain carries TRBV5-1 and TRBJ2-1; D uncertain. CDR3 size: 15 residues. The germline V and J ends were trimmed by 4 bases and 8 bases, with 19 bases remaining between them. From germline, CDR1 is SGHRS and CDR2 YFSETQ. CDR3 protein: CASSTDRPGIDEQFF. The CDR3 DNA reads as TGCGCCAGCAGCACGGACCGCCCTGGAATAGATGAGCAGTTCTTC.

CDR3 region: CASSGTSANTGELFF. The DNA for the CDR3 is TGTGCCAGCAGCGGGACTAGCGCGAACACCGGGGAGCTGTTTTTT. The chain links TRBV11-2 to TRBJ2-2; 10 nucleotides line up with TRBD2. This CDR3 has 15 amino acids. Germline V gene lookup returns CDR1 SGHAT and CDR2 FQNNGV. With V trimmed by 5 bases and J by 0 bases, 0 bases remained unmatched.

This clone was counted at least ten times. This rearrangement joins TRBV19 to TRBJ2-5; D may match TRBD1 or TRBD2 (5 bases each). CDR1 is LNHDA, CDR2 SQIVND, per germline (reference sequence). Trimming took off 6 bases at V and 5 bases at J, with 7 bases between the two ends. The CDR3 consists of 11 residues. CDR3 in DNA: TGTGCCAGTAGCTGGGGGGAGACCCAGTACTTC. Protein: CASSWGETQYF.

This clone was counted ten times or more. The V call is TRBV19, the J call TRBJ2-3; TRBD2 matches at 13 bases. With 5 bases clipped from V and 6 bases from J, the junction kept 5 bases outside the gene matches. Germline V lookup: CDR1 LNHDA, CDR2 SQIVND (reference sequence). The CDR3 consists of 15 residues. Here the CDR3 DNA reads TGTGCCAGTAGTTATGGGACTAGCGGGGCTGATACGCAGTATTTT. Translating gives CASSYGTSGADTQYF.

The rearrangement links TRBV7-2 to TRBJ1-5; D is unclear. Trimming pared 2 bases from V and 5 bases from J, leaving 10 bases between. This CDR3 comprises 14 residues. In germline, CDR1 is SGHTA, CDR2 FQGNSA. The DNA for the CDR3 is TGTGCCAGCAGCTTATGGTCCGGGGATCAGCCCCAGCATTTT. This sequence encodes CASSLWSGDQPQHF. Full variable domain (outside the CDR3, taken from reference TRBV7-2 and TRBJ1-5): GAGVSQSPSNKVTEKGKDVELRCDPISGHTALYWYRQSLGQGLEFLIYFQGNSAPDKSGLPSDRFSAERTGGSVSTLTIQRTQQEDSAVYLCASSLWSGDQPQHFGDGTRLSIL.

The V call is TRBV2, the J call TRBJ1-5; D perhaps matches TRBD1 (5 bases). Trimming shortened V by 7 bases and J by 3 bases, and 13 bases separated the two germline ends. Germline V gene sequence: CDR1 SNHLY, CDR2 FYNNEI. The CDR3 extends over 14 amino acids. CDR3 in amino acids: CASNRDGVNQPQHF. The CDR3 DNA is TGTGCCAGCAATCGGGACGGAGTCAATCAGCCCCAGCATTTT. Supplemented by reference TRBV2 and TRBJ1-5, the full variable domain reads EPEVTQTPSHQVTQMGQEVILRCVPISNHLYFYWYRQILGQKVEFLVSFYNNEISEKSEIFDDQFSVERPDGSNFTLKIRSTKLEDSAMYFCASNRDGVNQPQHFGDGTRLSIL.

The chain has TRBV2 and TRBJ1-1, with D maybe TRBD1 (5 bases). Between the trimmed V and J ends, which lost 1 base and 9 bases, there was a span of 21 bases. This CDR3 region has 16 residues. Germline V CDR1 and CDR2: SNHLY, FYNNEI. CDR3 sequence: CASSEVGPGAGLKAFF. CDR3 nucleotides: TGTGCCAGCAGTGAAGTGGGGCCTGGGGCAGGGCTTAAAGCTTTCTTT.

The rearrangement joins TRBV28 to TRBJ1-2; maybe TRBD1 (5 bases). Trimming took 2 bases from V and 3 from J, leaving 10 bases between them. This CDR3 spans 14 amino acids. Per the germline V gene, CDR1 is MDHEN and CDR2 is SYDVKM. The DNA for the CDR3 is TGTGCCAGCAGTTTAGCTTGGGGGGACTATGGCTACACCTTC. It specifies CASSLAWGDYGYTF.

This clone was observed a single time. This chain joins TRBV5-4 and TRBJ2-1; 10 nucleotides agree with TRBD2. CDR1 and CDR2 (germline): SGHNT, YYREEE (reference sequence). The CDR3 has 17 amino acids. Losses at the gene ends were 1 base for V and 3 bases for J; bases not matched to a gene: 7. The CDR3 spells CASSLRASGSLYNEQFF. The CDR3 region has the DNA TGTGCCAGCAGCTTGAGGGCTAGCGGGAGCCTCTACAATGAGCAGTTCTTC.

The chain couples TRBV5-6 to TRBJ2-5; D possibly uses TRBD1 or TRBD2 (5 bases each). The CDR3 runs to 15 residues. V gave up 1 base and J gave up 5 bases, with 15 bases separating them. Germline V gene lookup returns CDR1 SGHDT and CDR2 YYEEEE. The CDR3 reads CASSLYSRGRETQYF. CDR3 nucleotides: TGTGCCAGCAGCTTGTATTCCCGGGGCCGGGAGACCCAGTACTTC. The variable domain in full, completed from reference TRBV5-6 and TRBJ2-5, reads DAGVTQSPTHLIKTRGQQVTLRCSPKSGHDTVSWYQQALGQGPQFIFQYYEEEERQRGNFPDRFSGHQFPNYSSELNVNALLLGDSALYLCASSLYSRGRETQYFGPGTRLLVL.

The gene calls are TRBV7-6 and TRBJ2-3, with a possible D match to TRBD1 (6 bases). In germline, CDR1 is SGHVS, CDR2 FNYEAQ. Trimming cost V 0 bases and J 1 base, with 11 bases left between them. The CDR3 spans 16 residues. The CDR3 sequence: CASSLAVGAGTDTQYF. The CDR3 DNA follows: TGTGCCAGCAGCTTAGCGGTGGGGGCCGGCACAGATACGCAGTATTTT.

The J gene is TRBJ2-1, the V gene TRBV18; tentative D call: TRBD1 (6 bases). Looked up from germline, CDR1 is KGHSH and CDR2 is LQKENI. Between the trimmed V and J ends, which lost 1 base and 5 bases, there was a span of 9 bases. This CDR3 comprises 14 residues. CDR3 sequence (DNA): TGTGCCAGCTCACCACTAAAGGGGGACAATGAGCAGTTCTTC. Protein sequence: CASSPLKGDNEQFF.

The rearrangement joins TRBV5-1 to TRBJ1-3; D is undetermined. The CDR3 consists of 16 residues. Germline CDR1 is SGHRS and CDR2 is YFSETQ. V lost 4 bases to trimming and J lost 0 bases, with 14 bases between them. As DNA, the CDR3 is TGCGCCAGCAGCCCGGATGGAGACCACTCTGGAAACACCATATATTTT. It translates to CASSPDGDHSGNTIYF.

There are many counts of this clone. V is TRBV14 and J is TRBJ2-1; 14 bases fit TRBD2. The J segment lost 7 bases and the V segment lost 3 bases, leaving 5 bases of the junction unmatched. CDR1 is SGHDN, CDR2 FVKESK, per germline. The CDR3 totals 16 residues. CDR3 nucleotides: TGTGCCAGCAGCCACGAGACTAGCGGGAGGGCTAATGAGCAGTTCTTC. It translates to CASSHETSGRANEQFF.

In its sample, this clone was seen many times. This rearrangement joins TRBV28 to TRBJ1-2; D is unclear. This CDR3 has 15 amino acids. The germline V and J ends were trimmed by 8 bases and 0 bases, with 16 bases remaining between them. Germline V gene data show CDR1 as MDHEN and CDR2 as SYDVKM. Here the CDR3 reads CASSTPAGANYGYTF. CDR3 sequence (DNA): TGTGCCAGCTCGACGCCTGCGGGAGCTAACTATGGCTACACCTTC.

This clone came up many times. V gene TRBV5-4 combines with J gene TRBJ1-2; 7 bases agree with TRBD1. This CDR3 contains 14 residues. The V gene end was trimmed by 4 bases and the J gene end by 7 bases; junction bases not matched to a gene: 10. In germline, CDR1 is SGHNT, CDR2 YYREEE (reference sequence). The DNA for the CDR3 is TGTGCCAGCAGCCTCGACAGGGCAAGCTTTGGCTACACCTTC. This translates into CASSLDRASFGYTF.

In its sample, this clone was seen a few times. CDR3 DNA sequence: TGTGCCAGCAACGCTGAACCTACTCTCTACGAGCAGTACTTC. Protein: CASNAEPTLYEQYF. The J gene is TRBJ2-7, the V gene TRBV6-5; D is ambiguous. Trimming took 7 bases from V and 3 from J, leaving 16 bases between them. Looked up from germline, CDR1 is MNHEY and CDR2 is SVGAGI. CDR3 length equals 14 residues.

This clone occurred a few times. The V call is TRBV6-5, the J call TRBJ1-2; D may be TRBD1 (5 bases). The ends were cut back, 2 bases at V and 2 bases at J, with 9 bases in the middle. CDR1 is MNHEY, CDR2 SVGAGI, per germline. This CDR3 contains 14 residues. The CDR3 protein is CASSYAGGNYGYTF. CDR3 DNA sequence: TGTGCCAGCAGTTACGCGGGGGGAAACTATGGCTACACCTTC.

This clone was counted a single time. The chain is built from TRBV4-2 and TRBJ2-7; 12 positions agree with TRBD2. The CDR3 is 16 residues long. Germline V gene sequence: CDR1 LGHNA, CDR2 YNFKEQ. The trim removed 8 bases at V and 4 bases at J, leaving 12 bases unmatched. The CDR3 DNA is TGTGCCAGCCTTCGCCCCACTAGCGGGAGGAGGTACGAGCAGTACTTC. This codes for CASLRPTSGRRYEQYF.

The CDR3 nucleotides are TGCGCCAGCAGCCATTTTATGGAGGGGGGTTACACCTTC. It codes for CASSHFMEGGYTF. The genes are TRBV4-1 and TRBJ1-2; TRBD1 is a possible D gene (6 bases). The V end lost 3 bases, the J end lost 11 bases, and 16 bases lay between the germline ends. CDR1 and CDR2 from the germline V gene are MGHRA and YSYEKL. The CDR3 runs to 13 residues.

The chain links TRBV2 to TRBJ1-5; weak D call: TRBD1 (5 bases). The germline gives CDR1 SNHLY, CDR2 FYNNEI. V gave up 1 base and J gave up 6 bases, with 13 bases separating them. The CDR3 sequence is 15 residues long. The CDR3 sequence is CASSEEGSLGQPQHF. DNA for the CDR3: TGTGCCAGCAGTGAAGAGGGGTCTTTAGGTCAGCCCCAGCATTTT.

The rearrangement uses TRBV7-2 and TRBJ2-7; 9 bases line up with TRBD1. This CDR3 comprises 15 residues. V was pared by 4 bases and J by 6 bases, with 10 bases of the junction left unmatched. Germline CDR1 reads SGHTA; CDR2 reads FQGNSA. CDR3 sequence reads: CASSSGQGQGTEQYF. The CDR3 DNA sequence: TGTGCCAGCAGCTCAGGGCAGGGACAGGGTACCGAGCAGTACTTC.

The CDR3 spells CASSASGRVQETQYF. The DNA for the CDR3 is TGTGCCAGCAGCGCTTCTGGCAGGGTCCAAGAGACCCAGTACTTC. The chain couples TRBV7-9 to TRBJ2-5; perhaps TRBD1 as D (5 bases). In germline, CDR1 is SEHNR, CDR2 FQNEAQ (reference sequence). CDR3 length: 15 residues. V was shortened by 5 bases and J by 1 base, with 14 bases between the two germline ends.

This clone was counted between two and nine times. The chain recombines TRBV7-2 with TRBJ2-3; 9 nucleotides align to TRBD2. The CDR3 runs to 13 residues. Germline V CDR1 and CDR2: SGHTA, FQGNSA. V shed 5 bases and J 6 bases; nucleotides not matched to a gene: 3. In DNA form, the CDR3 reads TGTGCCAGCAGCCTGGGACTAGCTGATACGCAGTATTTT. This sequence encodes CASSLGLADTQYF.

Concerning this clone itself: This sequence may be a read error, since a much larger clone differs from it by one base. The V gene is TRBV5-4, the J gene TRBJ2-5; D gene unclear. Germline V CDR1 and CDR2: SGHNT, YYREEE (reference sequence). The ends were cut back, 4 bases at V and 1 base at J, with 11 bases in the middle. The CDR3 extends over 14 amino acids. DNA of the CDR3: TGTGCCAGCAGCCTCCTCAGTGTCCAAGAGACCCAGTACTTC. It codes for CASSLLSVQETQYF.

The chain uses TRBV7-8 and TRBJ1-5; D not certain. The V end lost 1 base, the J end lost 11 bases, and 12 bases lay between the germline ends. This CDR3 has 13 amino acids. The germline gives CDR1 SGHVS, CDR2 FQNEAQ. CDR3 amino acids: CASSLEGSRAQHF. The CDR3 coding sequence is TGTGCCAGCAGCTTAGAGGGCTCGAGGGCCCAGCATTTT.

The J gene is TRBJ2-7, the V gene TRBV7-9; the D gene is possibly TRBD2 (5 bases). The germline CDR1 and CDR2 sequences are SEHNR and FQNEAQ (reference sequence). The V and J ends lost 7 bases and 0 bases respectively, with 16 bases between them. The CDR3 spans 15 residues. CDR3 sequence reads: CASNLLGGTSYEQYF. The CDR3 DNA reads TGTGCCAGCAACCTTCTCGGAGGCACCTCCTACGAGCAGTACTTC.

The V and J genes are TRBV28 and TRBJ1-2; D unresolved. The CDR3 runs to 15 residues. Trimming removed 5 bases from V and 8 bases from J, with 21 bases in between. CDR1 is MDHEN and CDR2 is SYDVKM in the germline V gene. For the CDR3, the DNA is TGTGCCAGCAGTACATACCCGGACCTAACTGGGGGCTACACCTTC. This encodes CASSTYPDLTGGYTF.

This sequence joins TRBV7-2 and TRBJ1-2; no clear D. V was pared by 4 bases and J by 4 bases, with 7 bases between. This CDR3 is built from 12 residues. Germline V lookup: CDR1 SGHTA, CDR2 FQGNSA. Written as DNA, the CDR3 is TGTGCCAGCAGCTCTAACCTCTATGGCTACACCTTC. Protein sequence: CASSSNLYGYTF.